The sample holds a few counts of the clone carrying this T cell receptor (beta chain). The sample is drawn from a study of blood T cell repertoires in COVID-19. Background on the study: From T cells, B-cell-depleted T cells, or PBMCs came the material, which was cDNA or gDNA.

This table comes from immunoSEQ multiplex PCR, and its TCRdb copy is limited to in-frame clones, with some not included. The table has approximately 240,000 clones, approximately 80% seen once. Germline V lookup: CDR1 MNHNY, CDR2 SVGAGI (reference sequence). The CDR3 has 16 residues. After removal of 6 bases from V and 8 bases from J, the junction contained 13 bases not matched to a gene. This sequence joins TRBV6-6 and TRBJ1-4, with TRBD1 matching 9 bases. Sequencing was performed on peripheral blood. This TCR came from a woman in her 40s with active or convalescent COVID-19. The chain's CDR3 is CASSHHWGQGGEKLFF. Written as DNA, the CDR3 is TGTGCCAGCAGCCACCACTGGGGACAGGGTGGGGAAAAACTGTTTTTT.